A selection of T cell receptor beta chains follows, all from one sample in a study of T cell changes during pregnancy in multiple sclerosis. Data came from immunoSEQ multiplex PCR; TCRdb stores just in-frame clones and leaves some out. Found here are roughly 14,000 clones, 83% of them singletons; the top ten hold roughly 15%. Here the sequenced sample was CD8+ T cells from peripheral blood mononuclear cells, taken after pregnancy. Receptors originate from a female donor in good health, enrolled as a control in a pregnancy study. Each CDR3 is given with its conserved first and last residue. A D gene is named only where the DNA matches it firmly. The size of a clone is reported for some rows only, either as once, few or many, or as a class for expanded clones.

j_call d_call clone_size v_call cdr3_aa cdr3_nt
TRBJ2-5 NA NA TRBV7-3 CASSLGTHNQETQYF TGTGCCAGCAGCCTCGGGACTCATAATCAAGAGACCCAGTACTTC
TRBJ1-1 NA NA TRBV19 CASSTDRTEAFF TGTGCCAGTAGCACGGACAGAACTGAAGCTTTCTTT
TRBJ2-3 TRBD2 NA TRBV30 CAWSRLAGGADTQYF TGTGCCTGGAGCCGGCTAGCGGGAGGGGCAGATACGCAGTATTTT
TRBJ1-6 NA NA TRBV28 CASKKRVRSPLHF TGTGCCAGCAAGAAGCGGGTACGCTCACCCCTCCACTTT
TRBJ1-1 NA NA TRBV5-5 CASSLGQNEAFF TGTGCCAGCAGCTTGGGACAGAATGAAGCTTTCTTT
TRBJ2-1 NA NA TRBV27 CASSLGLADEQFF TGTGCCAGCAGTTTAGGGCTAGCCGATGAGCAGTTCTTC
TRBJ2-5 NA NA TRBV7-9 CASSLAPGNQETQYF TGTGCCAGCAGCTTAGCGCCAGGCAACCAAGAGACCCAGTACTTC
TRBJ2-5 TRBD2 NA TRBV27 CASTLTSGRGETQYF TGTGCCAGCACCCTTACTAGCGGGAGAGGAGAGACCCAGTACTTC
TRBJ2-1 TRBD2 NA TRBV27 CASSLAGGLYNEQFF TGTGCCAGCAGTTTAGCGGGGGGCCTCTACAATGAGCAGTTCTTC
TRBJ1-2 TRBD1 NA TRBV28 CASSHKDRHYGYTF TGTGCCAGCAGCCATAAGGACAGGCACTATGGCTACACCTTC
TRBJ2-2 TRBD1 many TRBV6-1 CASSEEEGQGSGELFF TGTGCCAGCAGTGAAGAGGAGGGACAGGGGTCCGGGGAGCTGTTTTTT
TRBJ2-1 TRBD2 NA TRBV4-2 CASSQDSPGGVYNEQFF TGTGCCAGCAGCCAAGACTCTCCGGGGGGTGTCTACAATGAGCAGTTCTTC
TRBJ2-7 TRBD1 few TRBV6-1 CASSHRTGEWGEQYF TGTGCCAGCAGCCACAGGACAGGGGAATGGGGCGAGCAGTACTTC
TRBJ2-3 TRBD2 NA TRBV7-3 CASSLLAGRTDTQYF TGTGCCAGCAGCTTACTAGCGGGGCGCACAGATACGCAGTATTTT